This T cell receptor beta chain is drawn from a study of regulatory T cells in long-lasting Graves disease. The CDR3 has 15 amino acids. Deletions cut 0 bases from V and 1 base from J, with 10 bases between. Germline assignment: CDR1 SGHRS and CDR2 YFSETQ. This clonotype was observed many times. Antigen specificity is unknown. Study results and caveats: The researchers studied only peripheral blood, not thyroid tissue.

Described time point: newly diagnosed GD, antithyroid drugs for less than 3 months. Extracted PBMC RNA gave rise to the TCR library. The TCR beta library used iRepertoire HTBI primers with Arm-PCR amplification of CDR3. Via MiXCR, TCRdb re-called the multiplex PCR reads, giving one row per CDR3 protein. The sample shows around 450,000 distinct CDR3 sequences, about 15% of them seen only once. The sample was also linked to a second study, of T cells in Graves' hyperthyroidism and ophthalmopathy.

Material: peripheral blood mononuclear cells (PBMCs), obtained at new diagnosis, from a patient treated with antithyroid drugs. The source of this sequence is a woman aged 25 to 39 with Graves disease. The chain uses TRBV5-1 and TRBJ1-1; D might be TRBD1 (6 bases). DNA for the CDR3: TGCGCCAGCAGCTTGGCCGGGACAAGGAACACTGAAGCTTTCTTT. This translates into CASSLAGTRNTEAFF. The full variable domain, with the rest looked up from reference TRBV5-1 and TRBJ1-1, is KAGVTQTPRYLIKTRGQQVTLSCSPISGHRSVSWYQQTPGQGLQFLFEYFSETQRNKGNFPGRFSGRQFSNSRSEMNVSTLELGDSALYLCASSLAGTRNTEAFFGQGTRLTVV.